This T cell receptor beta chain was captured by sequencing in a study of identical twins. The CDR3 loop spans 15 amino acids. V lost 6 bases to trimming and J lost 3 bases; unmatched junction nucleotides: 7. CDR1 SSHAT and CDR2 FNYEAQ come from the germline V gene (reference sequence). One entry per CDR3 protein, called by TCRdb with MiXCR from the 5' RACE reads. The table lists fewer than 500,000 distinct CDR3 sequences, 20% to 25% of them singletons. Only a few counts were recorded for this clonotype. Its antigen is currently unknown. Study-wide results and limits: Whereas memory repertoires showed no such difference, abundant cord blood beta clonotypes carried fewer insertions. Within monozygotic twins, out-of-frame TCR alpha sharing was underestimated by the models.

The same sample was also studied in work on T cells expressing NK-cell markers.

The clonotype was recovered from a woman aged 18-29 years in good health. V and J are TRBV7-7 and TRBJ2-2; 7 bases align to TRBD1. The sequencing sample was made of CD4+ T cells sorted from blood. The CDR3 nucleotides read TGTGCCAGCAGTTTACAGGGGTGGGACACCGGGGAGCTGTTTTTT. Its translation is CASSLQGWDTGELFF. Filled out from reference TRBV7-7 and TRBJ2-2, the complete variable domain reads GAGVSQSPRYKVTKRGQDVTLRCDPISSHATLYWYQQALGQGPEFLTYFNYEAQPDKSGLPSDRFSAERPEGSISTLTIQRTEQRDSAMYRCASSLQGWDTGELFFGEGSRLTVL.